A single sample is the source of the 12 T cell receptor beta chains below, sequenced in a study of metastatic and nonmetastatic thyroid tumors. TCRdb reanalyzed the PCR reads via MiXCR. The data contain some 52,000 clones, approximately 17% of them singletons. Treatment of any kind had been given to no patient before thyroid surgery. What was sequenced was blood. The receptors stem from a female donor with papillary thyroid cancer or a benign thyroid nodule (not recorded which). Some clones in this sample may be carry-over from other donors' samples.

The chain has TRBV20-1 and TRBJ2-7, with D perhaps TRBD2 (5 bases). The CDR3 length is 15 residues. The V gene lost 6 bases and the J gene lost 2 bases, with 20 bases spanning the gap. CDR1 and CDR2 (germline): DFQATT, SNEGSKA (reference sequence). Here the CDR3 DNA reads TGCAGTGCCGAGAACCGTAGCGAGCCACCCTACGAGCAGTACTTC. Its translation: CSAENRSEPPYEQYF.

This clone has just a few counts. This is likely a read error, given that the CDR3 carries no conserved phenylalanine or tryptophan at its end. This rearrangement joins TRBV14 to TRBJ2-7, with D maybe TRBD1 (5 bases). The CDR3 extends over 15 amino acids. Trimming cost V 1 base and J 6 bases, with 16 bases left between them. Germline V gene lookup returns CDR1 SGHDN and CDR2 FVKESK. In nucleotides, the CDR3 is TGTGCCAGCAGCCAAGTGGGGCGCGGTTCTGGCGAGCAGTACCTC. Protein product: CASSQVGRGSGEQYL.

At least ten counts were recorded for this clone. The chain joins TRBV11-3 to TRBJ1-3; D is possibly TRBD1 (5 bases). This CDR3 contains 17 residues. V gave up 4 bases and J gave up 4 bases, with 20 bases separating them. CDR1 is SGHNT, CDR2 YENEEA, per germline. Written as DNA, the CDR3 is TGTGCCAGCAGCTCGGACCGGGACGCCACTCGAGGAAACACCATATATTTT. Residues: CASSSDRDATRGNTIYF.

This clone came up many times. Here the CDR3 reads CSATGGSYTEAFF. The CDR3 nucleotides are TGCAGTGCTACAGGGGGTTCCTACACTGAAGCTTTCTTT. The chain links TRBV20-1 to TRBJ1-1; 7 bases are shared with TRBD1. From germline, CDR1 is DFQATT and CDR2 SNEGSKA (reference sequence). CDR3 size: 13 residues. The V gene end was trimmed by 4 bases and the J gene end by 3 bases; junction bases not matched to a gene: 5.

This clone was counted ten times or more. The genes are TRBV19 and TRBJ2-7, with 11 bases aligning to TRBD1. V lost 5 bases and J lost 1; bases outside the gene matches: 10. The CDR3 loop spans 17 amino acids. The germline CDR1 and CDR2 sequences are LNHDA and SQIVND (reference sequence). The CDR3 reads CASSAPRGTGGSYEQYF. The CDR3 DNA follows: TGTGCCAGTAGTGCCCCCCGGGGGACAGGGGGATCCTACGAGCAGTACTTC.

This clone was recorded at least ten times. This chain joins TRBV24-1 and TRBJ1-2; D unresolved. CDR3 size: 14 residues. The V gene lost 1 base and the J gene lost 5 bases, with 10 bases spanning the gap. The V gene's germline CDR1 is KGHDR and CDR2 SFDVKD. CDR3 protein: CATSDFRRSYGYTF. CDR3 coding DNA: TGTGCCACCAGTGATTTCAGGAGAAGTTATGGCTACACCTTC.

In this sample, this clone turned up many times. This sequence joins TRBV7-3 and TRBJ1-6; no firm D call. The CDR3 length is 13 residues. Germline CDR1 reads SGHTA; CDR2 reads FQGTGA. Trimming stripped 5 bases from V and 7 bases from J, with 9 bases between. The CDR3 spells CASSPTTNSPLHF. Written as DNA, the CDR3 is TGTGCCAGCAGCCCGACCACGAATTCACCCCTCCACTTT.

This clone was seen a handful of times. CDR3: CASSWYQTTQSNPPLAKNIQYF. The CDR3 bases are TGTGCCAGCAGCTGGTATCAAACGACGCAGTCCAACCCCCCCCTAGCCAAAAACATTCAGTACTTC. The J gene is TRBJ2-4, the V gene TRBV7-2; D remains ambiguous. The germline V gene encodes CDR1 SGHTA and CDR2 FQGNSA. V lost 4 bases and J 0 bases, leaving 31 bases between the germline ends. The CDR3 is made up of 22 amino acids.

This clone was seen a few times. Since a much larger clone is just one base distant, this may be a read error. The V gene is TRBV2, the J gene TRBJ1-1, with D perhaps TRBD1 (6 bases). V lost 2 bases and J 1 base, leaving 14 bases between the germline ends. The germline V gene encodes CDR1 SNHLY and CDR2 FYNNEI. CDR3 length: 16 amino acids. Written as DNA, the CDR3 is TGTGCCAGCAGTGAACAGGGGATCCCTTCGAACACTGAAGCTTTCTTT. Protein sequence: CASSEQGIPSNTEAFF.

The table lists this clone with many counts. V is TRBV7-2 and J is TRBJ2-7; D may correspond to TRBD1 or TRBD2 (7 bases each). Trimming shortened V by 6 bases and J by 0 bases, and 12 bases separated the two germline ends. The CDR3 has 14 residues. The germline V gene encodes CDR1 SGHTA and CDR2 FQGNSA. CDR3 residues: CASRPGGGSYEQYF. The CDR3 DNA is TGTGCCAGCAGGCCAGGGGGGGGCTCCTACGAGCAGTACTTC.

This clone was observed a single time. This chain uses TRBV6-1 with TRBJ2-1; D may be TRBD1 (6 bases). Deletions cut 7 bases from V and 6 bases from J, with 28 bases between. Germline CDR1 MNHNS, CDR2 SASEGT. The CDR3 spans 18 residues. CDR3 sequence (DNA): TGTGCCAGCACCTACCACCTGGGTGTGAAGGGGGTAATCAATGAGCAGTTCTTC. It is translated as CASTYHLGVKGVINEQFF.

As concerns this clone: The germline gene is not matched at one end of the junction; a read error may be the cause. The rearrangement links TRBV6-1 to TRBJ2-1; D is perhaps TRBD1 (6 bases). The CDR3 sequence is 16 residues long. Germline V CDR1 and CDR2: MNHNS, SASEGT. The CDR3 protein is CASIESTGRLYYEQFF. For the CDR3, the DNA is TGTGCCAGCATTGAAAGCACAGGGCGACTATACTATGAGCAGTTCTTC.